This T cell receptor beta chain is from a study of cytomegalovirus exposure and HLA in healthy donors. General study findings and limits: A missense variant in DCLRE1C was later tied to TCR beta V- and J-gene trimming. In vitro confirmation showed a few CMV-associated chains to be CMV antigen specific. At a 0.05 false discovery rate, a later analysis found about 17,000 TCR beta sequences to be associated with HLA alleles.

Both 60 Vbeta primers and 13 Jbeta primers went into the PCR. Only in-frame clones appear in the TCRdb table, and some are missing; sequencing was by immunoSEQ multiplex PCR. The table includes 150,000 to 200,000 clones, around 82% detected once. This clone was seen only a few times. Its target is unknown. CDR3 length equals 12 residues. Trimming shortened V by 2 bases and J by 7 bases, and 8 bases separated the two germline ends. CDR1 is SGHTA, CDR2 FQGNSA, per germline. The rearrangement uses TRBV7-2 and TRBJ1-2; D may be TRBD1 (6 bases). The clonotype originates from a man younger than 35 in good health and CMV-seronegative. The material sequenced was PBMCs. The CDR3 DNA sequence: TGTGCCAGCAGCTTAATCAGGGGTGGCTACACCTTC. This translates into CASSLIRGGYTF.